A single sample is the source of the 10 T cell receptor beta chains below, sequenced in a study of blood T cells in healthy people across ages. Using a J-beta primer mix together with a sample-barcoded 5' primer, a second PCR was run for about 6 to 12 cycles. TCRdb redid the calling of the 5' RACE reads with MiXCR, one entry per CDR3 protein. In the table there are about 1.8 million distinct CDR3 sequences, less than 50% of which are singletons. Sequenced material: blood. The receptors stem from a woman between 40 and 55 years old in good health.

The CDR3 coding sequence is TGTGCCAGCAGCACCCGGGGGGGAGGCCATAGGTTCTTC. It codes for CASSTRGGGHRFF. V is TRBV12-3 or TRBV12-4 and J is TRBJ2-1, with 8 bases fitting TRBD2. The CDR3 extends over 13 amino acids. Trimming cost V 6 bases and J 15 bases; bases outside gene matches: 13.

This clonotype was picked up a small number of times. The chain employs TRBV12-3 or TRBV12-4 and TRBJ2-5, with D possibly matching TRBD2 (7 bases). The V and J ends lost 8 bases and 2 bases respectively, with 30 bases between them. There are 19 residues in the CDR3. The CDR3 sequence: CASETRGGGLTGVQETQYF. The CDR3 DNA reads TGTGCCAGCGAAACTAGAGGGGGAGGGCTGACAGGCGTTCAAGAGACCCAGTACTTC.

The gene calls are TRBV6-2 or TRBV6-3 and TRBJ1-5, with a weak D call TRBD1 (6 bases). The CDR3 sequence is 14 residues long. Between the trimmed V and J ends, which lost 6 bases and 6 bases, there was a span of 15 bases. Germline CDR1 MNHEY, CDR2 SVGEGT. For the CDR3, the DNA is TGTGCCAGCAGCGCACAAACAGGGATTCAGCCCCAGCATTTT. Protein product: CASSAQTGIQPQHF.

This chain joins TRBV11-1 and TRBJ1-1, with D uncertain. CDR3 length: 15 residues. The V end lost 5 bases, the J end lost 5 bases, and 18 bases lay between the germline ends. Germline V lookup: CDR1 SGHAT, CDR2 FQDESV (reference sequence). CDR3 residues: CASSLTTRGYTEAFF. The CDR3 DNA reads TGTGCCAGCAGCCTTACTACACGGGGTTATACTGAAGCTTTCTTT. The full variable domain, rest sourced from reference TRBV11-1 and TRBJ1-1, is EAEVAQSPRYKITEKSQAVAFWCDPISGHATLYWYRQILGQGPELLVQFQDESVVDDSQLPKDRFSAERLKGVDSTLKIQPAELGDSAMYLCASSLTTRGYTEAFFGQGTRLTVV.

The CDR3 here is CASSPGLAGWKNIQYF. For the CDR3, the DNA is TGTGCCAGCAGCCCTGGACTAGCGGGGTGGAAAAACATTCAGTACTTC. This chain connects TRBV6-6 to TRBJ2-5, with 12 bases lining up with TRBD2. Matching the DNA end better, TRBJ2-4 makes the J call doubtful. Germline lookup yields CDR1 MNHNY and CDR2 SVGAGI (reference sequence). CDR3 length equals 16 residues.

The chain joins TRBV7-6 to TRBJ2-5; 7 bases agree with TRBD1. Trimming removed 0 bases from V and 11 bases from J; junction bases left unmatched: 12. This CDR3 is built from 15 residues. Germline loops: CDR1 SGHVS, CDR2 FNYEAQ. CDR3 nucleotide sequence: TGTGCCAGCAGCTTAGCGAGGGGGCTGTACAATGAGCAGTACTTC. Translation: CASSLARGLYNEQYF. The full variable domain, its missing parts supplied by reference TRBV7-6 and TRBJ2-5, is GAGVSQSPRYKVTKRGQDVALRCDPISGHVSLYWYRQALGQGPEFLTYFNYEAQQDKSGLPNDRFSAERPEGSISTLTIQRTEQRDSAMYRCASSLARGLYNEQYFGPGTRLLVL.

The chain links TRBV20-1 to TRBJ2-5, with TRBD1 identical over 8 bases. The CDR3 is 14 amino acids. The V gene end was trimmed by 5 bases and the J gene end by 5 bases; junction bases not matched to a gene: 10. The germline V gene encodes CDR1 DFQATT and CDR2 SNEGSKA (reference sequence). CDR3 nucleotide sequence: TGCAGTGCTCGTCGCTCAGGGGGCGGTGAGACCCAGTACTTC. The encoded protein is CSARRSGGGETQYF.

The V and J genes are TRBV4-1 and TRBJ2-2; possible D gene TRBD1, 5 bases. V was shortened by 2 bases and J by 1 base, with 8 bases between the two germline ends. The CDR3 loop spans 15 amino acids. CDR1 MGHRA and CDR2 YSYEKL come from the germline V gene. CDR3 sequence reads: CASSQPGQNTGELFF. CDR3 sequence (DNA): TGCGCCAGCAGCCAACCCGGACAGAACACCGGGGAGCTGTTTTTT.

J is TRBJ1-6 and V is TRBV5-1; 7 bases are a match to TRBD1. J lost 8 bases, V lost 4 bases, and 6 bases had no gene match. The CDR3 runs to 14 residues. Per germline, CDR1 SGHRS and CDR2 YFSETQ. The CDR3 DNA follows: TGCGCCAGCAGCCGAGTTGGGACAGATTCACCCCTCCACTTT. Encoded protein: CASSRVGTDSPLHF.

Only a few counts were recorded for this clonotype. The chain joins TRBV20-1 to TRBJ2-7; D perhaps matches TRBD1 (6 bases). This CDR3 is 14 amino acids long. The ends were cut back, 5 bases at V and 6 bases at J, with 20 bases in the middle. The germline CDR1 and CDR2 sequences are DFQATT and SNEGSKA (reference sequence). CDR3 loop: CSAATETDSREQYF. The CDR3 DNA reads TGCAGTGCTGCTACGGAGACGGACAGTCGCGAGCAGTACTTC.